Each of the 16 T cell receptor beta chains below was sequenced from the same sample in a study of blood T cell repertoires in COVID-19. Repertoires were generated with immunoSEQ multiplex PCR, while TCRdb's copy carries only in-frame clones and drops some. The sample contains around 86,000 clones, around nine tenths of which appear only once. Sequencing was carried out using peripheral blood. The receptors were sampled from a woman aged 80 or over with acute or convalescent COVID-19.

The chain has TRBV7-9 and TRBJ2-1; TRBD1 is a possible D gene (6 bases). The germline V gene encodes CDR1 SEHNR and CDR2 FQNEAQ (reference sequence). The germline V and J ends were trimmed by 8 bases and 10 bases, with 21 bases remaining between them. This CDR3 region has 14 residues. The CDR3 DNA reads TGTGCCAGCCTCCCCGGTCAGGGGATCGTGGAGCAGTTCTTC. It codes for CASLPGQGIVEQFF.

The chain carries TRBV25-1 and TRBJ2-5; 12 nucleotides line up with TRBD1. CDR1 and CDR2 (germline): MGHDK, SYGVNS. With 8 bases clipped from V and 5 bases from J, the junction kept 9 bases outside the gene matches. The CDR3 is 15 amino acids. CDR3: CASGLGTGGVETQYF. The CDR3 nucleotides read TGTGCCAGCGGTCTAGGGACAGGGGGCGTGGAGACCCAGTACTTC.

This chain uses TRBV7-3 with TRBJ2-2; tentative D call: TRBD2 (6 bases). CDR3 length equals 14 residues. Trimming took off 4 bases at V and 1 base at J, with 7 bases between the two ends. Germline V gene sequence: CDR1 SGHTA, CDR2 FQGTGA. The CDR3 DNA follows: TGTGCCAGCAGCTCGGGACTGAACACCGGGGAGCTGTTTTTT. Its protein product is CASSSGLNTGELFF. Full variable domain (missing parts from reference TRBV7-3 and TRBJ2-2): GAGVSQTPSNKVTEKGKYVELRCDPISGHTALYWYRQSLGQGPEFLIYFQGTGAADDSGLPNDRFFAVRPEGSVSTLKIQRTERGDSAVYLCASSSGLNTGELFFGEGSRLTVL.

The rearrangement links TRBV28 to TRBJ2-2; D is ambiguous. V was clipped by 5 bases and J by 3 bases, with 10 bases between them. This CDR3 is built from 14 residues. Germline assignment: CDR1 MDHEN and CDR2 SYDVKM. CDR3 in DNA: TGTGCCAGCAGTATCCAGGTTTACACCGGGGAGCTGTTTTTT. It is translated as CASSIQVYTGELFF.

The chain couples TRBV14 to TRBJ1-1; 8 bases align to TRBD1. Germline CDR1 SGHDN, CDR2 FVKESK. V shed 3 bases, J shed 4 bases, and the junction held 7 bases outside the gene matches. CDR3 length: 15 residues. This CDR3 reads CASSHTRGHSTEAFF. The CDR3, as DNA: TGTGCCAGCAGCCATACCAGGGGGCATAGCACTGAAGCTTTCTTT. The full variable domain, completed using reference TRBV14 and TRBJ1-1, is EAGVTQFPSHSVIEKGQTVTLRCDPISGHDNLYWYRRVMGKEIKFLLHFVKESKQDESGMPNNRFLAERTGGTYSTLKVQPAELEDSGVYFCASSHTRGHSTEAFFGQGTRLTVV.

V gene TRBV6-6 combines with J gene TRBJ1-2, with D maybe TRBD1 (6 bases). CDR1 is MNHNY, CDR2 SVGAGI, per germline (reference sequence). The V gene lost 6 bases and the J gene lost 1 base, with 12 bases spanning the gap. The CDR3 length is 14 residues. The CDR3 bases are TGTGCCAGCAGCCTCAGGACAGATAACTATGGCTACACCTTC. Protein: CASSLRTDNYGYTF.

This clone was picked up a small number of times. CDR3 sequence: CASSGTGVGGYTF. The CDR3 region has the DNA TGTGCCAGCAGTGGGACAGGGGTGGGTGGCTACACCTTC. V is TRBV6-6 and J is TRBJ1-2; TRBD1 matches at 10 bases. The ends lost 5 bases at V and 7 bases at J; junction bases unmatched: 4. Germline V gene lookup returns CDR1 MNHNY and CDR2 SVGAGI (reference sequence). CDR3 length equals 13 residues.

The chain combines TRBV6-1 with TRBJ1-1, with D perhaps matching TRBD1 (6 bases). Germline values: CDR1 MNHNS, CDR2 SASEGT. The V gene lost 1 base and the J gene lost 7 bases, with 16 bases spanning the gap. The CDR3 is made up of 15 amino acids. CDR3 region: CASSEGGRGSSEAFF. For the CDR3, the DNA is TGTGCCAGCAGTGAAGGGGGCAGGGGTAGCAGTGAAGCTTTCTTT.

V gene TRBV19 combines with J gene TRBJ1-5, with 8 bases fitting TRBD1. Germline V lookup: CDR1 LNHDA, CDR2 SQIVND (reference sequence). With 2 bases clipped from V and 11 bases from J, the junction kept 11 bases outside the gene matches. CDR3 size: 15 residues. CDR3 bases: TGTGCCAGTAGTATACCCGGGACAGGAGGTAAAGCCCAGCATTTT. This translates into CASSIPGTGGKAQHF. The full variable domain, with the rest looked up from reference TRBV19 and TRBJ1-5, is DGGITQSPKYLFRKEGQNVTLSCEQNLNHDAMYWYRQDPGQGLRLIYYSQIVNDFQKGDIAEGYSVSREKKESFPLTVTSAQKNPTAFYLCASSIPGTGGKAQHFGDGTRLSIL.

V and J are TRBV19 and TRBJ2-1; TRBD2 matches at 7 bases. CDR1 is LNHDA, CDR2 SQIVND, per germline (reference sequence). The CDR3 is 14 amino acids. V shed 6 bases and J 9 bases; nucleotides not matched to a gene: 11. As DNA, the CDR3 is TGTGCCAGTAGCCAAGGGAGCGGGATGGGTGAGCAGTTCTTC. This sequence encodes CASSQGSGMGEQFF.

J is TRBJ1-6 and V is TRBV18, with TRBD1 matching 8 bases. V lost 6 bases and J lost 4; bases outside the gene matches: 5. This CDR3 comprises 15 residues. Germline CDR1 reads KGHSH; CDR2 reads LQKENI. The CDR3 nucleotides are TGTGCCAGCTCGCCGGGACAGGTTTATAATTCACCCCTCCACTTT. This gives the protein CASSPGQVYNSPLHF.

The chain's CDR3 is CASSRGQGADYQPQHF. The CDR3 DNA reads as TGCGCCAGCAGCCGTGGACAGGGGGCGGATTATCAGCCCCAGCATTTT. The J gene is TRBJ1-5, the V gene TRBV4-1; 11 bases fit TRBD1. The V and J ends lost 4 bases and 5 bases, in that order; junction bases with no gene match: 7. Germline assignment: CDR1 MGHRA and CDR2 YSYEKL. This CDR3 comprises 16 residues.

The rearrangement joins TRBV19 to TRBJ2-1; 7 nucleotides line up with TRBD2. The V gene's germline CDR1 is LNHDA and CDR2 SQIVND (reference sequence). The junction had 7 bases not matched to a gene; V was cut back by 3 bases and J by 5 bases. This CDR3 has 15 amino acids. This CDR3 is CASSIGREGHNEQFF. CDR3 bases: TGTGCCAGTAGTATCGGCAGGGAGGGGCACAATGAGCAGTTCTTC.

This clone has a single count. This chain joins TRBV10-3 and TRBJ2-1; 9 bases are a match to TRBD2. Germline V gene lookup returns CDR1 ENHRY and CDR2 SYGVKD. The CDR3 is made up of 15 amino acids. The V and J ends lost 11 bases and 4 bases, in that order; junction bases with no gene match: 12. The CDR3 region is CASSPLAGSYNEQFF. CDR3 DNA: TGTGCCTCCAGCCCCCTAGCGGGGAGTTACAATGAGCAGTTCTTC.

The chain recombines TRBV24-1 with TRBJ2-7; 9 positions agree with TRBD1. In germline, CDR1 is KGHDR, CDR2 SFDVKD. The CDR3 has 12 residues. As DNA, the CDR3 is TGTGCCACCAGTGCAACGGGACAGGGTCACACAGTC. It is translated as CATSATGQGHTV.

The chain has TRBV18 and TRBJ2-1; TRBD1 might be the D (5 bases). Germline V gives CDR1 KGHSH, CDR2 LQKENI. V was shortened by 5 bases and J by 6 bases, with 8 bases between the two germline ends. The CDR3 is 12 amino acids. CDR3 region: CASSTTVNEQFF. Here the CDR3 DNA reads TGTGCCAGCTCAACGACAGTCAATGAGCAGTTCTTC.